The 7 T cell receptor beta chains below were found in one sample sequenced in a study of T-cell reconstitution after alpha-beta-depleted transplantation in children. Preparation of the TCRbeta library was carried out with unique molecular identifiers. TCRdb called the PCR reads again in MiXCR, with one record for every CDR3 protein. The sample includes about 90,000 distinct CDR3 sequences, about 14% of them seen just once. Sequences were derived from PBMCs, mostly from graft donor cells, sampled 180 days after TCRalphabeta/CD19-depleted stem cell transplant. These receptors were taken from a male patient aged 2 to 9 who had a stem cell transplant for acute lymphoblastic leukemia, so the T cells may come from the graft donor.

In its sample, this clonotype was seen a few times. At one end the junction does not follow the germline gene, possibly because of a read error. V is TRBV6-5 and J is TRBJ1-2; D is unclear. Germline CDR1 reads MNHEY; CDR2 reads SVGAGI. This CDR3 has 14 amino acids. CDR3 sequence: CASSYNPDKGGYPF. The CDR3 DNA reads as TGTGCCAGCAGTTACAATCCAGATAAGGGTGGCTACCCCTTC.

The sample holds a few counts of this clonotype. This chain links TRBV20-1 with TRBJ1-5; 7 bases agree with TRBD1. The ends lost 1 base at V and 2 bases at J; junction bases unmatched: 8. Germline CDR1 is DFQATT and CDR2 is SNEGSKA (reference sequence). The CDR3 has 16 amino acids. The CDR3 nucleotides are TGCAGTGCTAGAGTTCCAGGGGGAAGTGGCAATCAGCCCCAGCATTTT. Its protein is CSARVPGGSGNQPQHF.

The chain has TRBV7-2 and TRBJ2-3; 9 nucleotides line up with TRBD1. The CDR3 is 16 amino acids. Germline loops: CDR1 SGHTA, CDR2 FQGNSA. Unmatched junction bases numbered 7, after V lost 0 bases and J lost 6 bases. DNA for the CDR3: TGTGCCAGCAGCTTAGCGTTGACAGGGGGAATGGATACGCAGTATTTT. This gives the protein CASSLALTGGMDTQYF.

The CDR3 nucleotides are TGCGCCAGCAGTACAGAGCACAAGAGCGGACTGGCGTACAATGAGCAGTTCTTC. Translated: CASSTEHKSGLAYNEQFF. This chain connects TRBV5-1 to TRBJ2-1; D may be TRBD2 (5 bases). CDR3 size: 18 residues. Germline V lookup: CDR1 SGHRS, CDR2 YFSETQ. V lost 5 bases to trimming and J lost 4 bases, with 25 bases between them.

This clonotype was detected a few times. This sequence joins TRBV20-1 and TRBJ2-4; 8 bases fit TRBD1. Unmatched junction bases numbered 9, after V lost 3 bases and J lost 5 bases. Germline values: CDR1 DFQATT, CDR2 SNEGSKA (reference sequence). This CDR3 region has 15 residues. The CDR3 coding sequence is TGCAGTGCTAGGACTTCACCAGGGGGCCAAAACATTCAGTACTTC. Translating gives CSARTSPGGQNIQYF.

This clonotype was counted only a few times. The chain recombines TRBV12-3 or TRBV12-4 with TRBJ2-3; 10 nucleotides align to TRBD2. V trimming: 6 bases; J trimming: 3 bases; junction bases outside the gene matches: 12. The length of the CDR3 is 17 residues. CDR3 coding DNA: TGTGCCAGCAGAAAGAGCGGGGGGGCCGACAGAACAGATACGCAGTATTTT. Translating gives CASRKSGGADRTDTQYF.

The chain links TRBV12-3 or TRBV12-4 to TRBJ2-1; no reliable D call. CDR3 length: 14 residues. The V end lost 3 bases, the J end lost 3 bases, and 9 bases lay between the germline ends. CDR3 loop: CASSFVTVYNEQFF. The DNA of the CDR3 is TGTGCCAGCAGTTTTGTGACGGTCTACAATGAGCAGTTCTTC.